This TCR beta chain was retrieved from a study of cytomegalovirus exposure and HLA in healthy donors. Regarding this clone: Its cognate antigen is unknown.

Study-wide results and limits: An observed cluster of highly shared sequence variants was recorded as a likely sequencing artifact. Later genetic work tied a missense DCLRE1C variant to beta-chain V and J trimming. TCR beta chains associated with HLA were, in a later analysis, more clonally expanded than equally common others.

The V gene lost 6 bases and the J gene lost 13 bases, with 16 bases spanning the gap. Germline CDR1 is DFQATT and CDR2 is SNEGSKA (reference sequence). The CDR3 extends over 11 amino acids. 60 Vbeta and 13 Jbeta primers were used in PCR. Original methodology: The count from a later analysis was some 81 million unique TCR beta chains, some 10 million of them shared. Libraries were prepared by immunoSEQ multiplex PCR; TCRdb keeps only in-frame clonotypes and omits some of them. V and J calls and clone size come straight from that table; D and trimming were deduced from the DNA. This sample has under 200,000 clones; 65% to 90% occur once, and the top ten carry approximately 2.1%.

The gene calls are TRBV20-1 and TRBJ1-5; D ambiguous. The sample was PBMCs. The origin of this receptor is a male donor in good health and CMV-seronegative. The CDR3, as DNA: TGCAGTGCCGCCCCACGAAGCCCACAGCATTTT. As protein: CSAAPRSPQHF.